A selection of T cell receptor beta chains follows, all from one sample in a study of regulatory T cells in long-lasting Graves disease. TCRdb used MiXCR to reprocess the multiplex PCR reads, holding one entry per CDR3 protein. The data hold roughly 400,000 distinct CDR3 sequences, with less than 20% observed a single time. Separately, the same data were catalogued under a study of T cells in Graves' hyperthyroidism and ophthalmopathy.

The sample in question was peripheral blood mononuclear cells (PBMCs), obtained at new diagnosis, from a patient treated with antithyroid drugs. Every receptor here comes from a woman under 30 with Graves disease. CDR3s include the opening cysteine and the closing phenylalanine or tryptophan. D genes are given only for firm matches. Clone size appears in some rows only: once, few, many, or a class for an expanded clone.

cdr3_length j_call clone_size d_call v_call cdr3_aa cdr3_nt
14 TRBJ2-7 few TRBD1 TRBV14 CASSHAGTVLEQYF TGTGCCAGCAGCCACGCCGGGACAGTTCTCGAGCAGTACTTC
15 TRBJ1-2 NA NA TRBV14 CASSQDLRAYHGYTF TGTGCCAGCAGCCAAGATCTCAGGGCATATCATGGCTACACCTTC
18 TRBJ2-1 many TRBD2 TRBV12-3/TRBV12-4 CASSFLAGVSLSYNEQFF TGTGCCAGCAGTTTTTTAGCGGGAGTATCCCTTTCCTACAATGAGCAGTTCTTC
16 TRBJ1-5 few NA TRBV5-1 CASSLRAGISPAAQHF TGCGCCAGCAGCTTGAGGGCAGGAATTAGCCCCGCAGCCCAGCATTTT
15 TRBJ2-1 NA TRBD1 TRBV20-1 CSARDAGQGANEQFF TGCAGTGCTAGAGATGCCGGACAGGGGGCAAATGAGCAGTTCTTC
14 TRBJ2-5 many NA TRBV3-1 CASSPRDSEETQYF TGTGCCAGCAGCCCCAGGGACTCAGAAGAGACCCAGTACTTC
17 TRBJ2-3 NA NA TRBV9 CASSDPFDRPPTDTQYF TGTGCCAGCAGCGACCCCTTCGACCGTCCCCCCACAGATACGCAGTATTTT
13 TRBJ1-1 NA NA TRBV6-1 CASSSAGSTEAFF TGTGCCAGCAGCTCGGCCGGGAGCACTGAAGCTTTCTTT
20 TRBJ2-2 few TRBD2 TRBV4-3 CASSQDGFSQSGSGTGELFF TGCGCCAGCAGCCAAGATGGTTTTAGCCAGAGCGGGAGTGGAACCGGGGAGCTGTTTTTT
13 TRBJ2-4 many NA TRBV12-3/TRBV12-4 CASSLDRPNIQYF TGTGCCAGCAGTTTAGACAGGCCGAACATTCAGTACTTC
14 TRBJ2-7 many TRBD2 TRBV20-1 CSAPPLAGVYEQYF TGCAGTGCTCCTCCATTGGCGGGAGTCTACGAGCAGTACTTC
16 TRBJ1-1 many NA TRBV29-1 CSADPRDIGRNTEAFF TGCAGCGCTGATCCGCGGGATATTGGGAGGAACACTGAAGCTTTCTTT
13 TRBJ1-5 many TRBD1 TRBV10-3 CATTGDSNQPQHF TGTGCCACCACAGGGGATAGCAATCAGCCCCAGCATTTT
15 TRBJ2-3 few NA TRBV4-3 CASSQRPRHTDTQYF TGCGCCAGCAGCCAAAGACCTCGGCACACAGATACGCAGTATTTT
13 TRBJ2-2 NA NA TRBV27 CASSTQGVGELFF TGTGCCAGCAGTACGCAGGGCGTCGGGGAGCTGTTTTTT
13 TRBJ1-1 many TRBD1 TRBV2 CASSRQGATEAFF TGTGCCAGCAGTCGACAGGGCGCCACTGAAGCTTTCTTT
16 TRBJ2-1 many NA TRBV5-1 CASSLAQVGSYNEQFF TGCGCCAGCAGCTTGGCCCAGGTGGGGTCCTACAATGAGCAGTTCTTC
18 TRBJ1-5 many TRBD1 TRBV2 CASRKGQGGFRGNQPQHF TGTGCCAGCAGGAAGGGACAGGGAGGATTTAGAGGCAATCAGCCCCAGCATTTT
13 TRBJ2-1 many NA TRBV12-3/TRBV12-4 CASNPGSSDEQFF TGTGCCAGCAACCCCGGTAGTAGCGATGAGCAGTTCTTC
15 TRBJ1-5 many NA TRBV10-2 CASSESGVSYQPQHF TGCGCCAGCAGTGAATCCGGGGTCAGTTATCAGCCCCAGCATTTT
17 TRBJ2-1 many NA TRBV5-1 CASSFPGGGGSYNEQFF TGCGCCAGCAGCTTTCCGGGCGGAGGGGGCTCCTACAATGAGCAGTTCTTC